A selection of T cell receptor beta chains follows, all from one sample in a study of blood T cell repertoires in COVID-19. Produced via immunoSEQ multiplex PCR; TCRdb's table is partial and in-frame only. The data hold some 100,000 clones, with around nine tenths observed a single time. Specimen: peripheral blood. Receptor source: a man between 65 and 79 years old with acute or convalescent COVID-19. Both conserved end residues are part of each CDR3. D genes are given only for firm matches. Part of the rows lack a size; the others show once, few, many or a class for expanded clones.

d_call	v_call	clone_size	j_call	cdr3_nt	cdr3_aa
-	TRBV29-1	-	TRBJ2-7	TGCAGCGTTGAAGGCCCCGGCTACGAGCAGTACTTC	CSVEGPGYEQYF
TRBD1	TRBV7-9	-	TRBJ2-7	TGTGCCAGCAGCCCGGGACAGGGGGTCGACGAGCAGTACTTC	CASSPGQGVDEQYF
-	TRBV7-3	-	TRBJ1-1	TGTGCCAGCAGCAAGGACAGAAACACTGAAGCTTTCTTT	CASSKDRNTEAFF
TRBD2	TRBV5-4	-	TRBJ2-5	TGTGCCAGCAGCTTGGACCTAGCGGGGTACCAAGAGACCCAGTACTTC	CASSLDLAGYQETQYF
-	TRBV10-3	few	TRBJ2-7	TGTGCCATCAGTGAAGGCAGCGCCTACGAGCAGTACTTC	CAISEGSAYEQYF
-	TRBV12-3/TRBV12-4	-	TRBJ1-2	TGTGCCAGCAGCCCGTCTGGCGGTTATGGCTACACCTTC	CASSPSGGYGYTF
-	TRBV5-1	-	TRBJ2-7	TGCGCCAGCAGCTCAACCTACGGAGGGAACGAGCAGTACTTC	CASSSTYGGNEQYF
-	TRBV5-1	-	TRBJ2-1	TGCGCCAGCAGCAGAGACACGTCCTACAATGAGCAGTTCTTC	CASSRDTSYNEQFF
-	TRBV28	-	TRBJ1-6	TGTGCCAGCGGGACACCGTATAATTCACCCCTCCACTTT	CASGTPYNSPLHF
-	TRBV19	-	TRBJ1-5	TGTGCCAGTACCAATAACGCGGGACAGCCCCAGCATTTT	CASTNNAGQPQHF
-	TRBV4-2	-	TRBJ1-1	TGTGCCAGCAGCCAAGATAGCGGGGCGGGCGGGTGGACTGAAGCTTTCTTT	CASSQDSGAGGWTEAFF
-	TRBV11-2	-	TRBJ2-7	TGTGCCAGCAGCTTAGATCTAAGCCACGAGCAGTACTTC	CASSLDLSHEQYF
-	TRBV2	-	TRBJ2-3	TGTGCCAGCACGGACAGAGCGGTACCTAGCACAGATACGCAGTATTTT	CASTDRAVPSTDTQYF
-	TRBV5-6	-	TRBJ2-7	TGTGCCAGCAACAAAAGGGGGTCACGCGAGCAGTACTTC	CASNKRGSREQYF
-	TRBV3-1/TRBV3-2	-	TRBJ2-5	TGTGCCAGCAGCCAATTAGAAGAGACCCAGTACTTC	CASSQLEETQYF
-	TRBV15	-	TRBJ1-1	TGTGCCACCAGCATACGGGATCTCGGGGCTGAAGCTTTCTTT	CATSIRDLGAEAFF
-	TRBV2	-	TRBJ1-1	TGTGCCAGCAACGCACAGGGGAACACTGAAGCTTTCTTT	CASNAQGNTEAFF
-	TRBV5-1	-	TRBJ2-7	TGCGCCAGCAGCCTAAACCGGGACACCACCTACGAGCAGTACTTC	CASSLNRDTTYEQYF
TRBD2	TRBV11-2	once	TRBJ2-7	TGTGCCAGCAGCTTGGTTAGCGGGAGAACTCCCTACGAGCAGTACTTC	CASSLVSGRTPYEQYF
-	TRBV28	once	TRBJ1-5	TGTGCCAGCAGTTTATCGCAGGTTCTGCCCCAGCATTTT	CASSLSQVLPQHF
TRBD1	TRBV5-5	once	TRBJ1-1	TGTGCCAGCAGCTTACAGGGGCACACTGAAGCTTTCTTT	CASSLQGHTEAFF
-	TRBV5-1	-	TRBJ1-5	TGCGCCAGCAGCGTGGGGGCAGCTGATAATCAGCCCCAGCATTTT	CASSVGAADNQPQHF
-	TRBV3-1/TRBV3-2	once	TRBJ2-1	TGTGCCAGCAGCCAAGAGTTCGACTCTCCAACTGAGCAGTTCTTC	CASSQEFDSPTEQFF
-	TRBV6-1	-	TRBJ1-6	TGTGCCAGCAGTGAAGCGGAGGAACGCTCCTATAATTCACCCCTCCACTTT	CASSEAEERSYNSPLHF
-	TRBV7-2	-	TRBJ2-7	TGTGCCAGCAGCTCCGCCCAGGGGCCCTACGAGCAGTACTTC	CASSSAQGPYEQYF
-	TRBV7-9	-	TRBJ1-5	TGTGCCAGCAGCTCCGGGGGAGATCAGCCCCAGCATTTT	CASSSGGDQPQHF
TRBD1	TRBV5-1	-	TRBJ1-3	TGCGCCAGCAGCTTGGGGGACAGTCACTCTGGAAACACCATATATTTT	CASSLGDSHSGNTIYF
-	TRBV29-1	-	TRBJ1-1	TGCAGCGTGAGGGCCCCGGGGAACACTGAAGCTTTCTTT	CSVRAPGNTEAFF
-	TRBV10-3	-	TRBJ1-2	TGTGCCATCAGTGAGGGCCCTACGAGGGGCTACACCTTC	CAISEGPTRGYTF
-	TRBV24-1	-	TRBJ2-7	TGTGCCACCAGTGGCAGGGGTGCCTACGAGCAGTACTTC	CATSGRGAYEQYF
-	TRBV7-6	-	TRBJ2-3	TGTGCCAGCAGCAGACCCGGGACTCCACCCTACACAGATACGCAGTATTTT	CASSRPGTPPYTDTQYF
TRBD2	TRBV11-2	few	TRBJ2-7	TGTGCCAGCATGCCCGGGACTAGCCTTCACGAGCAGTACTTC	CASMPGTSLHEQYF
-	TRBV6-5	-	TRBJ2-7	TGTGCCAGCAGTTACAAGCGCAGATACGAGCAGTACTTC	CASSYKRRYEQYF
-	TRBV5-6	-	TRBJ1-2	TGTGCCAGCAGCTTGGCACTGGGGGCGAATGGCTACACCTTC	CASSLALGANGYTF
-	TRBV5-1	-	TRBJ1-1	TGCGCCAGCAGCTCAGGGTACACTGAAGCTTTCTTT	CASSSGYTEAFF
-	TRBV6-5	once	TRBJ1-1	TGTGCCAGCAGGGGGAGGGGGGTGAACACTGAAGCTTTCTTT	CASRGRGVNTEAFF
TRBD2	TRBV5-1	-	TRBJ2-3	TGCGCCAGCAGCTTTGGACTAGCGGGAGGGCCGGGGACGCAGTATTTT	CASSFGLAGGPGTQYF
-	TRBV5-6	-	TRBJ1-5	TGTGCCAGCAGCTTGGGAGGTTTGAGCAATCAGCCCCAGCATTTT	CASSLGGLSNQPQHF
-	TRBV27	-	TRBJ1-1	TGTGCCAGCAGTTTATCGGCAGGGGCCAATGAAGCTTTCTTT	CASSLSAGANEAFF
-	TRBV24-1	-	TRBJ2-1	TGTGCCACCAGTGATCTTCGGGACTCCTACAATGAGCAGTTCTTC	CATSDLRDSYNEQFF
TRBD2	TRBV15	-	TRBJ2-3	TGTGCCACCAGCCATGGGGGGGGGACGTCAGCGCAGTATTTT	CATSHGGGTSAQYF